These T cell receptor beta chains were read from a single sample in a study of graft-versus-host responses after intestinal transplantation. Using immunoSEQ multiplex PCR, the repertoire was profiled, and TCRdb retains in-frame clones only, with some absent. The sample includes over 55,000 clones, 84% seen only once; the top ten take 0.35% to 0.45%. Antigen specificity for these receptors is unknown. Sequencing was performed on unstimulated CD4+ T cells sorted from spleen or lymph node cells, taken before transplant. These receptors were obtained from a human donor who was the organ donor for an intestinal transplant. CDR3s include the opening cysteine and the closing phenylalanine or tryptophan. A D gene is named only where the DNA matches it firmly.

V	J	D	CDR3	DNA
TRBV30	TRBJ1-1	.	CAWSVLGTTNTEAFF	TGTGCCTGGAGTGTACTAGGGACAACGAACACTGAAGCTTTCTTT
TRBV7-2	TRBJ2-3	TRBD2	CASINGGRGYTDTQYF	TGTGCCAGCATCAATGGCGGGCGGGGGTATACAGATACGCAGTATTTT
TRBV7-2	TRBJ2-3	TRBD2	CASSSGTSGTQYF	TGTGCCAGCAGCTCCGGGACTAGCGGTACGCAGTATTTT
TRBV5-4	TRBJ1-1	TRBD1	CASSSMTGLIAFF	TGTGCCAGCAGCTCGATGACAGGGTTAATAGCTTTCTTT
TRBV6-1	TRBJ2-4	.	CASSLGGIQYF	TGTGCCAGCAGCCTAGGGGGCATTCAGTACTTC
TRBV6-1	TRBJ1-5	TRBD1	CASTGDRGDQPQHF	TGTGCCAGCACGGGTGACAGGGGCGATCAGCCCCAGCATTTT
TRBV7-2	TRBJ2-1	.	CASSFSRGYNEQFF	TGTGCCAGCAGCTTTTCCCGGGGCTACAATGAGCAGTTCTTC
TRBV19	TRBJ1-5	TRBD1	CASSSDRGRGNQPQHF	TGTGCCAGTAGTAGCGACAGGGGTAGGGGCAATCAGCCCCAGCATTTT
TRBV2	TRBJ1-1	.	CASRRNTEAFF	TGTGCCAGCAGGCGTAACACTGAAGCTTTCTTT
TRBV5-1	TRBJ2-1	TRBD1	CASGETGGSYNEQFF	TGCGCCAGCGGGGAAACAGGGGGCTCCTACAATGAGCAGTTCTTC
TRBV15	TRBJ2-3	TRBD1	CATSRVKQGTGSTDTQYF	TGTGCCACCAGCAGAGTTAAGCAAGGGACAGGGAGCACAGATACGCAGTATTTT
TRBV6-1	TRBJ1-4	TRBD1	CASMDRGTTNEKLFF	TGTGCCTCAATGGACAGGGGGACAACTAATGAAAAACTGTTTTTT